Presented here are 20 T cell receptor beta chains from one specimen sequenced in a study of vaccination and CD4 T cells after COVID-19. TCRdb re-called the PCR reads with MiXCR, one entry per CDR3 protein. The table shows 25,000 to 30,000 distinct CDR3 sequences, with under 60% occurring only once. This sample's time point: late sampling 161 to 241 days after vaccination in three convalescent patients. Sequenced here: CD4+ T cells from blood, sampled about 7 months after SARS-CoV-2 vaccination. These receptors were obtained from a human donor who had recovered from COVID-19.

This clonotype occurred once. This chain connects TRBV7-2 to TRBJ2-7; 11 bases fit TRBD2. The CDR3 runs to 14 residues. J lost 3 bases, V lost 4 bases, and 2 bases had no gene match. The germline V gene has CDR1 SGHTA and CDR2 FQGNSA. Here the CDR3 DNA reads TGTGCCAGCAGCTCCGGGACTAGCGGCTACGAGCAGTACTTC. It encodes CASSSGTSGYEQYF.

This clonotype has a handful of counts. V and J are TRBV7-3 and TRBJ2-2; TRBD2 matches 9 bases. V shed 5 bases, J shed 4 bases, and the junction held 5 bases outside the gene matches. The CDR3 covers 15 residues. The germline CDR1 and CDR2 sequences are SGHTA and FQGTGA. CDR3 amino acids: CASSPQAGGTGELFF. For the CDR3, the DNA is TGTGCCAGCAGCCCTCAAGCGGGAGGCACCGGGGAGCTGTTTTTT.

The chain recombines TRBV6-5 with TRBJ2-7, with D possibly TRBD1 on 6 matching bases. Germline-derived CDR1 and CDR2 are MNHEY and SVGAGI. Trimming shortened V by 0 bases and J by 0 bases, and 9 bases separated the two germline ends. The CDR3 has 15 amino acids. The CDR3 spells CASSYSQDSSYEQYF. The DNA for the CDR3 is TGTGCCAGCAGTTACTCACAGGACAGCTCCTACGAGCAGTACTTC.

The V gene is TRBV7-9, the J gene TRBJ2-5; possibly TRBD2 for D (6 bases). The V end lost 4 bases, the J end lost 0 bases, and 9 bases lay between the germline ends. Germline assignment: CDR1 SEHNR and CDR2 FQNEAQ (reference sequence). The CDR3 consists of 14 residues. The CDR3 protein is CASSYLANQETQYF. DNA of the CDR3: TGTGCCAGCAGCTACCTAGCGAACCAAGAGACCCAGTACTTC.

This clonotype has just a few counts. J is TRBJ2-5 and V is TRBV28, with D tentatively TRBD1 or TRBD2 (6 bases each). Trimming shortened V by 1 base and J by 2 bases, and 14 bases separated the two germline ends. Germline V gene sequence: CDR1 MDHEN, CDR2 SYDVKM. This CDR3 is built from 16 residues. The CDR3 loop is CASSLSVGGRQETQYF. The CDR3 DNA is TGTGCCAGCAGTTTATCGGTTGGGGGGCGTCAAGAGACCCAGTACTTC. The entire variable domain, with the rest obtained from reference TRBV28 and TRBJ2-5, is as follows: DVKVTQSSRYLVKRTGEKVFLECVQDMDHENMFWYRQDPGLGLRLIYFSYDVKMKEKGDIPEGYSVSREKKERFSLILESASTNQTSMYLCASSLSVGGRQETQYFGPGTRLLVL.

This clonotype was detected only once. The V gene is TRBV28, the J gene TRBJ2-3, with 7 bases that match TRBD1. The CDR3 is 16 residues long. V lost 5 bases to trimming and J lost 0 bases; unmatched junction nucleotides: 8. Germline V gene sequence: CDR1 MDHEN, CDR2 SYDVKM. CDR3 amino acids: CASSPLTGKSTDTQYF. The CDR3 region has the DNA TGTGCCAGCAGTCCTCTGACAGGGAAGAGCACAGATACGCAGTATTTT.

This chain joins TRBV4-2 and TRBJ1-2, with 7 bases that match TRBD1. Germline V CDR1 and CDR2: LGHNA, YNFKEQ. CDR3 length: 17 amino acids. V shed 0 bases and J 1 base; nucleotides not matched to a gene: 8. CDR3 nucleotides: TGTGCCAGCAGCCAAGAGGATCGGACAGGTTATAACTATGGCTACACCTTC. Protein product: CASSQEDRTGYNYGYTF.

The chain combines TRBV7-3 with TRBJ2-1; no firm D call. This CDR3 comprises 14 residues. V lost 2 bases and J 4 bases, leaving 9 bases between the germline ends. The germline V gene has CDR1 SGHTA and CDR2 FQGTGA. The CDR3 region is CASSLGSGYNEQFF. The CDR3 coding sequence is TGTGCCAGCAGCTTAGGATCGGGTTACAATGAGCAGTTCTTC.

V is TRBV2 and J is TRBJ2-2; D tentatively reads TRBD1 or TRBD2 (5 bases each). Germline-derived CDR1 and CDR2 are SNHLY and FYNNEI. The germline V and J ends were trimmed by 7 bases and 1 base, with 13 bases remaining between them. CDR3 length: 15 amino acids. The CDR3 sequence is CASKTRDLNTGELFF. DNA for the CDR3: TGTGCCAGCAAAACTAGGGACCTGAACACCGGGGAGCTGTTTTTT.

This clonotype was seen a handful of times. CDR3 loop: CATGGSGANVLTF. The CDR3 DNA follows: TGTGCCACCGGGGGTTCTGGGGCCAACGTCCTGACTTTC. The V gene is TRBV24-1, the J gene TRBJ2-6, with D perhaps TRBD1 or TRBD2 (5 bases each). Germline V gives CDR1 KGHDR, CDR2 SFDVKD. This CDR3 is 13 amino acids long. Trimming shortened V by 9 bases and J by 1 base, and 6 bases separated the two germline ends.

This chain joins TRBV7-8 and TRBJ2-3, with D perhaps TRBD1 or TRBD2 (6 bases each). Germline CDR1 and CDR2: SGHVS and FQNEAQ. The CDR3 loop spans 15 amino acids. V shed 2 bases and J shed 5 bases, with 14 bases lying between them. The CDR3 reads CASSLSRGHGDTQYF. DNA of the CDR3: TGTGCCAGCAGCTTATCCCGGGGGCATGGAGATACGCAGTATTTT.

The J gene is TRBJ2-5, the V gene TRBV7-9; D unresolved. Germline CDR1 SEHNR, CDR2 FQNEAQ (reference sequence). V was pared by 10 bases and J by 3 bases, with 12 bases between. This CDR3 contains 12 residues. DNA of the CDR3: TGTGCCACCGAGACACAAGAAGAGACCCAGTACTTC. Protein product: CATETQEETQYF.

J is TRBJ1-6 and V is TRBV15; D uncertain. The V end lost 0 bases, the J end lost 9 bases, and 12 bases lay between the germline ends. Germline loops: CDR1 LNHNV, CDR2 YYDKDF (reference sequence). The CDR3 length is 15 residues. CDR3 in DNA: TGTGCCACCAGCAGAGATAGAACGATGGTTTCACCCCTCCACTTT. It is translated as CATSRDRTMVSPLHF.

The rearrangement uses TRBV2 and TRBJ1-5, with D perhaps TRBD1 (5 bases). In germline, CDR1 is SNHLY, CDR2 FYNNEI. The V end lost 1 base, the J end lost 6 bases, and 10 bases lay between the germline ends. The CDR3 sequence is 14 residues long. The CDR3 region is CASSEGGWGQPQHF. CDR3 DNA: TGTGCCAGCAGTGAAGGGGGGTGGGGTCAGCCCCAGCATTTT.

The genes are TRBV19 and TRBJ2-1; TRBD2 agrees at 7 bases. Trimming cost V 4 bases and J 7 bases; bases outside gene matches: 1. The CDR3 covers 12 residues. Germline-derived CDR1 and CDR2 are LNHDA and SQIVND (reference sequence). For the CDR3, the DNA is TGTGCCAGTAGTAGCGGGGGTAATGAGCAGTTCTTC. Residues: CASSSGGNEQFF. The full variable domain, completed using reference TRBV19 and TRBJ2-1, is DGGITQSPKYLFRKEGQNVTLSCEQNLNHDAMYWYRQDPGQGLRLIYYSQIVNDFQKGDIAEGYSVSREKKESFPLTVTSAQKNPTAFYLCASSSGGNEQFFGPGTRLTVL.

The rearrangement links TRBV24-1 to TRBJ1-1, with a possible D match to TRBD1 (6 bases). Germline V gene sequence: CDR1 KGHDR, CDR2 SFDVKD. This CDR3 comprises 15 residues. Deletions cut 6 bases from V and 1 base from J, with 14 bases between. CDR3 nucleotide sequence: TGTGCCACCAGTCCCGGGGGCAGAGCGAACACTGAAGCTTTCTTT. It specifies CATSPGGRANTEAFF.

This clonotype was detected only once. CDR3 DNA sequence: TGCAGTGCTAGAGTCAGCGGATACTACGAGCAGTACTTC. Its translation: CSARVSGYYEQYF. The chain links TRBV20-1 to TRBJ2-7; D may be TRBD2 (5 bases). Trimming removed 1 base from V and 3 bases from J, with 10 bases in between. This CDR3 has 13 residues. Germline values: CDR1 DFQATT, CDR2 SNEGSKA (reference sequence).

This chain joins TRBV7-3 and TRBJ2-1, with 10 bases fitting TRBD2. V trimming: 4 bases; J trimming: 1 base; junction bases outside the gene matches: 13. The CDR3 consists of 19 residues. Germline V gene lookup returns CDR1 SGHTA and CDR2 FQGTGA. CDR3 bases: TGTGCCAGCAGCTACGGTCAGCTAGCGGGAGTTGGGTCCTACAATGAGCAGTTCTTC. This encodes CASSYGQLAGVGSYNEQFF.

The CDR3 region is CASSLKGSGANVLTF. For the CDR3, the DNA is TGTGCCAGCAGTTTAAAGGGCTCTGGGGCCAACGTCCTGACTTTC. The chain recombines TRBV27 with TRBJ2-6; no clear D. V was trimmed by 2 bases and J by 0 bases, leaving 5 bases between them. This CDR3 is built from 15 residues. The germline V gene encodes CDR1 MNHEY and CDR2 SMNVEV (reference sequence).

This sequence joins TRBV28 and TRBJ2-7; 8 bases are shared with TRBD1. There are 13 residues in the CDR3. The germline CDR1 and CDR2 sequences are MDHEN and SYDVKM. Losses at the gene ends were 7 bases for V and 2 bases for J; bases not matched to a gene: 4. This CDR3 is CASKGQGAYEQYF. The CDR3 coding sequence is TGTGCCAGCAAAGGACAGGGTGCCTACGAGCAGTACTTC.